Detailed here is one T cell receptor (beta chain). The sample comes from a study of blood T cell repertoires in COVID-19. Study processing details: From reference gene primer amplification, estimates of nucleated cell counts were derived. Sequencing was performed with immunoSEQ multiplex PCR; in TCRdb, only in-frame clones are kept and a portion is missing. That table gives V, J and clone size, and the DNA gave D and trimming. The sample has some 300,000 clones, around 89% seen once. CDR1 is SGHDN, CDR2 FVKESK, per germline. V dropped 3 bases and J dropped 10 bases, with 10 bases sitting between them. The CDR3 has 12 amino acids.

Sequencing was carried out using PBMCs or T cells enriched from blood (not recorded which). The sequence came from a woman under 30 with acute COVID-19. The V call is TRBV14, the J call TRBJ2-1; no reliable D call. Here the CDR3 reads CASSHGGYEQFF. As DNA, the CDR3 is TGTGCCAGCAGCCACGGTGGTTACGAGCAGTTCTTC.